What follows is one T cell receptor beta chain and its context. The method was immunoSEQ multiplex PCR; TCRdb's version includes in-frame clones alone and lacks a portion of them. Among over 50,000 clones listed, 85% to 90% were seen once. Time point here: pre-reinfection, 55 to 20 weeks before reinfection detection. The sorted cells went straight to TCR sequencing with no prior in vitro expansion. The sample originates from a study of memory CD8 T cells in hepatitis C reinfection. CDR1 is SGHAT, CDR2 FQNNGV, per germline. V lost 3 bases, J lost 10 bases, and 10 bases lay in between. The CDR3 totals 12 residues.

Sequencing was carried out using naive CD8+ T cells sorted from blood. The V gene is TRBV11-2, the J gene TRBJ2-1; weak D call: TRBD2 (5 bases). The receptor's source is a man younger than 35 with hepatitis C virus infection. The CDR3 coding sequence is TGTGCCAGCAGCTTCGGAGGCGGAGAGCAGTTCTTC. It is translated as CASSFGGGEQFF.